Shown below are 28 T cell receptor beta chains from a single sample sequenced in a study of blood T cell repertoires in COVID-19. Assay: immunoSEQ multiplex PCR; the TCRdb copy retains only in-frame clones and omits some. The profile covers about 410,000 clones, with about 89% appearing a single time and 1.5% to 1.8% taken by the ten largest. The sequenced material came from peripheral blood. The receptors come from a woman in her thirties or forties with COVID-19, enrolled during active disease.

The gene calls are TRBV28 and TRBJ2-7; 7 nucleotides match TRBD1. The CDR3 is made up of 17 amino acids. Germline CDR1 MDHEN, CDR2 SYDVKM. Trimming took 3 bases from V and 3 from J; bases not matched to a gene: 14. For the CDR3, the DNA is TGTGCCAGCAGTTTTGGGCCAACAGGGGCTAAGGTCTACGAGCAGTACTTC. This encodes CASSFGPTGAKVYEQYF.

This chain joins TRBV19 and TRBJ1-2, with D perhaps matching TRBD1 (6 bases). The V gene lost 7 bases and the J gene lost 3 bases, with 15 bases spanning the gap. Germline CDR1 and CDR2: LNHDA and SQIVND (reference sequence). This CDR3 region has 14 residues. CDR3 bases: TGTGCCAGTACCTCTCCCGACAGGCACTATGGCTACACCTTC. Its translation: CASTSPDRHYGYTF.

The CDR3 DNA is TGTGCCAGCAGTGAAGCGCCCAGGGAGAACACTGAAGCTTTCTTT. Its protein product is CASSEAPRENTEAFF. This chain joins TRBV6-1 and TRBJ1-1; TRBD1 might be the D (5 bases). From germline, CDR1 is MNHNS and CDR2 SASEGT. V lost 0 bases and J lost 1, with 9 bases in between. CDR3 size: 15 residues.

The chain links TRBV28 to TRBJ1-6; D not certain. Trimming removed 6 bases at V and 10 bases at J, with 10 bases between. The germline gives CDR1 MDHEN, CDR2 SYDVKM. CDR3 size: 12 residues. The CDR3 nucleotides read TGTGCCAGCAGCCGCCCGGGATCACCCCTCCACTTT. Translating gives CASSRPGSPLHF.

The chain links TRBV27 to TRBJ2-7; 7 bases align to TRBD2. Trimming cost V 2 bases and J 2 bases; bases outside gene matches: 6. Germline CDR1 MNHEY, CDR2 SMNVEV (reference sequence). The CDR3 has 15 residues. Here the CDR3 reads CASSLSGEAPYEQYF. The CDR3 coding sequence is TGTGCCAGCAGTTTAAGCGGGGAGGCGCCCTACGAGCAGTACTTC.

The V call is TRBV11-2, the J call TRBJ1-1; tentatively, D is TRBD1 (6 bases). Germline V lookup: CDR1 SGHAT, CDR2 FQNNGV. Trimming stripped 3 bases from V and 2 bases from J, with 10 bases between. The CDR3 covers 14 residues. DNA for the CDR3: TGTGCCAGCAGCTTTGGACAGCTCAACACTGAAGCTTTCTTT. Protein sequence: CASSFGQLNTEAFF.

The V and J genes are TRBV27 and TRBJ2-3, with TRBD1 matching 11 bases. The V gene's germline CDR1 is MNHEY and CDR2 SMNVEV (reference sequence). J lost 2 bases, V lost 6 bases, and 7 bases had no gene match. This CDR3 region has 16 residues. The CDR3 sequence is CASSLRDRGITDTQYF. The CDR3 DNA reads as TGTGCCAGCAGCCTACGGGACAGGGGGATCACAGATACGCAGTATTTT.

Written as DNA, the CDR3 is TGTGCCAGCAGTGCCTCCCCGGGGGGAAGCACAGATACGCAGTATTTT. It yields the protein CASSASPGGSTDTQYF. This rearrangement joins TRBV9 to TRBJ2-3, with TRBD2 matching over 7 bases. V shed 5 bases and J 0 bases; nucleotides not matched to a gene: 9. Germline V gene sequence: CDR1 SGDLS, CDR2 YYNGEE. The CDR3 runs to 16 residues.

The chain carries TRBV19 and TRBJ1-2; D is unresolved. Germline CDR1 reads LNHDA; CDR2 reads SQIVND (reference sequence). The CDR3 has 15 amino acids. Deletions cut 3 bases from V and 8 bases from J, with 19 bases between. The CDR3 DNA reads TGTGCCAGTAGTATGGAGGACCGGGAGCTACACGGCTACACCTTC. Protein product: CASSMEDRELHGYTF.

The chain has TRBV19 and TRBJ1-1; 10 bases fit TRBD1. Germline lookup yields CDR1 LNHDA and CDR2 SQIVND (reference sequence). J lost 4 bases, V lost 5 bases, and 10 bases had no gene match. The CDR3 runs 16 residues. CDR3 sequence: CASSLKSGTGATEAFF. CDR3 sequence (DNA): TGTGCCAGTAGTCTCAAGAGTGGGACAGGGGCCACTGAAGCTTTCTTT.

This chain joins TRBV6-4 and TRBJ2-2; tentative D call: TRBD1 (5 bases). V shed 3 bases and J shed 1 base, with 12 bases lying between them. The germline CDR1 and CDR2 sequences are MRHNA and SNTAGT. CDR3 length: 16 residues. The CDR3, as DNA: TGTGCCAGCAGTGATCAGGGTATAGGGAACACCGGGGAGCTGTTTTTT. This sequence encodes CASSDQGIGNTGELFF.

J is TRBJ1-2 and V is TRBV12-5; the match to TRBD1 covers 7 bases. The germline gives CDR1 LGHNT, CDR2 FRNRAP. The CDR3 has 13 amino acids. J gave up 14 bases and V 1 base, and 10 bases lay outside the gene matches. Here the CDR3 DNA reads TGTGCTAGTGGTTTGGGTCCCGGGACAGTGTCAACCTTC. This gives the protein CASGLGPGTVSTF.

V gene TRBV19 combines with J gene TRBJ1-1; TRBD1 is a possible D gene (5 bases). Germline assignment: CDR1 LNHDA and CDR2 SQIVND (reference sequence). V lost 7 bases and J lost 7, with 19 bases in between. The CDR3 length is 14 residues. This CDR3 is CASTLDSLSREAFF. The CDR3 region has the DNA TGTGCCAGTACCCTCGACAGTCTATCACGTGAAGCTTTCTTT.

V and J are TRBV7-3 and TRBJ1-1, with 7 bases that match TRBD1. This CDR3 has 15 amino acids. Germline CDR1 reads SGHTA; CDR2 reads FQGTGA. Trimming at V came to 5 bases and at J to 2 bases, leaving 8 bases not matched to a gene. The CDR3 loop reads CASSRGGRANTEAFF. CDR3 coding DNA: TGTGCCAGCAGCAGAGGGGGCAGAGCCAACACTGAAGCTTTCTTT.

This CDR3 is CASKSRGRETQYF. The CDR3 region has the DNA TGTGCCAGTAAATCAAGGGGAAGGGAGACCCAGTACTTC. The chain has TRBV19 and TRBJ2-5; possibly TRBD1 for D (5 bases). Per the germline V gene, CDR1 is LNHDA and CDR2 is SQIVND (reference sequence). The germline V and J ends were trimmed by 7 bases and 5 bases, with 14 bases remaining between them. CDR3 length: 13 amino acids.

For the CDR3, the DNA is TGTGCCAGCAGTTTAGCAACAGGGGCTGAAGCTTTCTTT. Protein product: CASSLATGAEAFF. The V and J genes are TRBV27 and TRBJ1-1; 7 bases agree with TRBD1. There are 13 residues in the CDR3. Germline CDR1 is MNHEY and CDR2 is SMNVEV (reference sequence). Trimming at V came to 2 bases and at J to 6 bases, leaving 3 bases not matched to a gene.

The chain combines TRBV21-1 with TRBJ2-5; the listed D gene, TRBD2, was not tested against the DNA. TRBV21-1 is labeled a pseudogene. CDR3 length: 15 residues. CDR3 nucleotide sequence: TGTGCCAGCCTCGCGGGGGGGTGGAGGCAAGAGACCCAGTACTTC. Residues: CASLAGGWRQETQYF.

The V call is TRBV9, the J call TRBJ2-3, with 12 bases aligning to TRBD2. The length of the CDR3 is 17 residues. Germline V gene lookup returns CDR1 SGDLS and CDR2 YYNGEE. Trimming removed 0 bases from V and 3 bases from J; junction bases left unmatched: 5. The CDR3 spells CASSVGASGRVTDTQYF. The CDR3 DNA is TGTGCCAGCAGCGTAGGGGCTAGCGGGAGGGTTACAGATACGCAGTATTTT. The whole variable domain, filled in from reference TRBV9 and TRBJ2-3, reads DSGVTQTPKHLITATGQRVTLRCSPRSGDLSVYWYQQSLDQGLQFLIQYYNGEERAKGNILERFSAQQFPDLHSELNLSSLELGDSALYFCASSVGASGRVTDTQYFGPGTRLTVL.

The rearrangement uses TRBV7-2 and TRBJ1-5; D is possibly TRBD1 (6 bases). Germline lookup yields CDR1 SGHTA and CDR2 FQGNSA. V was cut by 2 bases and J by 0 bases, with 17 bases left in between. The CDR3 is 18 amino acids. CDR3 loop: CASSLFPRGAVSNQPQHF. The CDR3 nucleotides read TGTGCCAGCAGCTTATTCCCCCGGGGGGCGGTTAGCAATCAGCCCCAGCATTTT.

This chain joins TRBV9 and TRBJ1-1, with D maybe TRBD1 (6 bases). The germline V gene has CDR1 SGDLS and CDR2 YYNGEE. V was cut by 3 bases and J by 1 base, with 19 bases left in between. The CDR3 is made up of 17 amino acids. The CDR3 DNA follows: TGTGCCAGCAGCGCAGAGGGGGGGGCCGTCCCGAACACTGAAGCTTTCTTT. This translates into CASSAEGGAVPNTEAFF.

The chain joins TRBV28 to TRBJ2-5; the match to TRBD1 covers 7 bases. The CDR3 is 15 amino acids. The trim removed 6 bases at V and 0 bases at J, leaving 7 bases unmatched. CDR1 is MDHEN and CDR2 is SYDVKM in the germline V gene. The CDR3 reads CASSPPDRYQETQYF. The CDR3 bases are TGTGCCAGCAGCCCTCCGGACAGGTACCAAGAGACCCAGTACTTC.

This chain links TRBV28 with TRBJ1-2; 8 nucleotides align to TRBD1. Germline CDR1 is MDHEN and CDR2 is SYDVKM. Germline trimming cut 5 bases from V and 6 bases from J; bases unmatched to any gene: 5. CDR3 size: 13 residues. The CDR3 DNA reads TGTGCCAGCAGTCCTGGACAGGGTCATGGCTACACCTTC. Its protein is CASSPGQGHGYTF.

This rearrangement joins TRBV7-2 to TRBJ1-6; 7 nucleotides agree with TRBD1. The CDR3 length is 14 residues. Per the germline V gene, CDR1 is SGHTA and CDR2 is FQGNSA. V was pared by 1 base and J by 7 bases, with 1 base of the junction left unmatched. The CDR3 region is CASSLGRGNSPLHF. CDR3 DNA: TGTGCCAGCAGCTTAGGCAGGGGGAATTCACCCCTCCACTTT.

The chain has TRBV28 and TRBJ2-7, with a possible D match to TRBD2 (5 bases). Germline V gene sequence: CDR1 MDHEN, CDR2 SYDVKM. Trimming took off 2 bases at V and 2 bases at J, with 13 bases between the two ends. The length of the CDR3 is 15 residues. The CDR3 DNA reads TGTGCCAGCAGTTTAGTTGGAGGCCCCCCCTACGAGCAGTACTTC. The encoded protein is CASSLVGGPPYEQYF.

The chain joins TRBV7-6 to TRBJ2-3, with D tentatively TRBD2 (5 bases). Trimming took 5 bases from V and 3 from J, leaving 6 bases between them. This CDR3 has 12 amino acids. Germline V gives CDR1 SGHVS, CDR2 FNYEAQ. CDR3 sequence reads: CASSRGTDTQYF. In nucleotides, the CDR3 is TGTGCCAGCAGCCGCGGGACAGATACGCAGTATTTT.

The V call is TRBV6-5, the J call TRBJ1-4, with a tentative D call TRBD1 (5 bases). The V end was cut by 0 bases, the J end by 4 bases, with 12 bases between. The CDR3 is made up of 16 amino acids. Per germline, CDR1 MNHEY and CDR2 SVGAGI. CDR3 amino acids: CASSYSGAQDNEKLFF. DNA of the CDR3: TGTGCCAGCAGTTACTCCGGCGCACAGGATAATGAAAAACTGTTTTTT.

CDR3 sequence (DNA): TGTGCCAGCAGGGTACAGGGCCGCATCAATCAGCCCCAGCATTTT. As protein: CASRVQGRINQPQHF. The rearrangement links TRBV5-6 to TRBJ1-5; D may be TRBD1 (6 bases). Germline V lookup: CDR1 SGHDT, CDR2 YYEEEE. Trimming removed 5 bases from V and 3 bases from J, with 15 bases in between. The CDR3 sequence is 15 residues long.

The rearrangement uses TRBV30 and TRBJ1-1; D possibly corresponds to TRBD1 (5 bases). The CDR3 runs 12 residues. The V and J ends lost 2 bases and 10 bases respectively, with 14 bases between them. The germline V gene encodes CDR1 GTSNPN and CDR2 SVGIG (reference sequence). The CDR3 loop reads CAWSLGPGGAFF. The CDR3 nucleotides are TGTGCCTGGAGTCTGGGGCCTGGTGGAGCTTTCTTT.